These 32 T cell receptor beta chains share one sample of origin, sequenced in a study of regulatory T cells in long-lasting Graves disease. Libraries of TCR beta came from iRepertoire HTBI primers plus Arm-PCR of CDR3 regions. TCRdb recomputed calls from the multiplex PCR reads with MiXCR, one row per CDR3 protein. The repertoire holds around 500,000 distinct CDR3 sequences, with approximately 15% as singletons. Time point described: newly diagnosed GD, antithyroid drugs for less than 3 months. PBMCs provided the RNA from which the TCR library was made. This same sample was also part of a study on T cells in Graves' hyperthyroidism and ophthalmopathy.

The specimen was peripheral blood mononuclear cells (PBMCs), collected at new diagnosis, from a patient treated with antithyroid drugs. These receptor sequences come from a man between 25 and 39 years old with Graves disease.

This clonotype showed up just a few times. The V call is TRBV19, the J call TRBJ2-3, with 8 bases fitting TRBD1. V gave up 4 bases and J gave up 5 bases; unmatched junction bases: 5. Germline CDR1 reads LNHDA; CDR2 reads SQIVND (reference sequence). CDR3 size: 14 residues. The CDR3 bases are TGTGCCAGTAGTAAGACAGGGGTGGGAGATACGCAGTATTTT. The encoded protein is CASSKTGVGDTQYF.

A few counts support this clonotype. The rearrangement joins TRBV19 to TRBJ1-5; TRBD1 aligns across 9 bases. The CDR3 runs 16 residues. J was trimmed by 6 bases and V by 3 bases; bases with no gene match: 9. Per the germline V gene, CDR1 is LNHDA and CDR2 is SQIVND (reference sequence). In nucleotides, the CDR3 is TGTGCCAGTAGTATCCACTCCGGGACAGGGATTCAGCCCCAGCATTTT. As protein: CASSIHSGTGIQPQHF.

In its sample, this clonotype was seen a few times. With a much larger clone just one base away, this may be a read error. The rearrangement uses TRBV27 and TRBJ2-3; TRBD1 or TRBD2 may be the D gene (5 bases each). The CDR3 extends over 13 amino acids. Deletions cut 7 bases from V and 7 bases from J, with 15 bases between. Germline lookup yields CDR1 MNHEY and CDR2 SMNVEV (reference sequence). The CDR3 here is CASTFGAANTQYF. In DNA, the CDR3 is TGTGCCAGCACCTTCGGGGCCGCTAATACGCAGTATTTT.

This clonotype was detected ten times or more. J is TRBJ2-1 and V is TRBV28, with 12 bases fitting TRBD2. This CDR3 is built from 16 residues. Trimming took 4 bases from V and 8 from J; bases not matched to a gene: 9. Germline-derived CDR1 and CDR2 are MDHEN and SYDVKM. The CDR3 DNA is TGTGCCAGCAGTTCCCCGACTAGCGGGAGTATGGATGAGCAGTTCTTC. Its translation is CASSSPTSGSMDEQFF.

This clonotype occurred many times. The chain recombines TRBV12-3 or TRBV12-4 with TRBJ2-7, with D possibly being TRBD1 (5 bases). The CDR3 contains 13 residues. V was cut by 6 bases and J by 1 base, with 10 bases left in between. The DNA for the CDR3 is TGTGCCAGCAGAATGGACACATCCTACGAGCAGTACTTC. Protein: CASRMDTSYEQYF.

This clonotype came up many times. This rearrangement joins TRBV5-1 to TRBJ2-2; D remains ambiguous. The ends were cut back, 0 bases at V and 0 bases at J, with 3 bases in the middle. The germline V gene encodes CDR1 SGHRS and CDR2 YFSETQ. The CDR3 consists of 14 residues. CDR3 DNA sequence: TGCGCCAGCAGCTTGGAGGCGAACACCGGGGAGCTGTTTTTT. It yields the protein CASSLEANTGELFF.

Here the CDR3 DNA reads TGTGCCAGCAGCCGGTCAGCTGAAGCTTTCTTT. It encodes CASSRSAEAFF. The chain carries TRBV14 and TRBJ1-1, with D unresolved. V lost 4 bases, J lost 6 bases, and 6 bases lay in between. The CDR3 contains 11 residues. CDR1 and CDR2 (germline): SGHDN, FVKESK.

This clonotype was detected only a few times. The V and J genes are TRBV4-1 and TRBJ2-2; D is perhaps TRBD2 (6 bases). CDR3 length: 16 amino acids. V was trimmed by 4 bases and J by 3 bases, leaving 15 bases between them. The germline gives CDR1 MGHRA, CDR2 YSYEKL. The CDR3 coding sequence is TGCGCCAGCAGCCGGGCAAGGGGACTTCACACCGGGGAGCTGTTTTTT. Translated, it gives CASSRARGLHTGELFF.

At least ten counts were recorded for this clonotype. This chain joins TRBV20-1 and TRBJ2-3, with 7 bases lining up with TRBD1. There are 14 residues in the CDR3. Germline CDR1 is DFQATT and CDR2 is SNEGSKA (reference sequence). V lost 2 bases, J lost 1 base, and 3 bases stayed unmatched. CDR3 protein: CSARITGGTDTQYF. CDR3 sequence (DNA): TGCAGTGCTAGAATCACAGGGGGCACAGATACGCAGTATTTT.

The chain is built from TRBV3-1 and TRBJ1-1; no clear D. The CDR3 contains 19 residues. Looked up from germline, CDR1 is LGHDT and CDR2 is YNNKEL (reference sequence). V lost 3 bases and J 9 bases, leaving 32 bases between the germline ends. The CDR3 DNA follows: TGTGCCAGCAGCCATCTTAATCCCAAATCGGCCGGGGAACCCGATAAAGCTTTCTTT. It is translated as CASSHLNPKSAGEPDKAFF.

This clonotype appeared a few times. The chain carries TRBV3-1 and TRBJ2-1; no definite D call. Trimming shortened V by 1 base and J by 0 bases, and 7 bases separated the two germline ends. The germline CDR1 and CDR2 sequences are LGHDT and YNNKEL (reference sequence). CDR3 length: 15 residues. Here the CDR3 DNA reads TGTGCCAGCAGCCAAGTAGAGAGCTCCTACAATGAGCAGTTCTTC. Encoded protein: CASSQVESSYNEQFF.

This clonotype was detected only a few times. The chain couples TRBV7-3 to TRBJ2-2, with a tentative D call TRBD1 (5 bases). This CDR3 has 15 amino acids. V lost 4 bases and J 6 bases, leaving 15 bases between the germline ends. Germline values: CDR1 SGHTA, CDR2 FQGTGA. The CDR3 bases are TGTGCCAGCAGCTCAGGGCAGCCTGGGGCCGGGGAGCTGTTTTTT. Protein sequence: CASSSGQPGAGELFF.

The V call is TRBV5-6, the J call TRBJ1-5; D not resolved. The germline gives CDR1 SGHDT, CDR2 YYEEEE. The ends were cut back, 4 bases at V and 0 bases at J, with 11 bases in the middle. The CDR3 loop spans 15 amino acids. The CDR3 loop reads CASSIQIYSNQPQHF. The CDR3 DNA follows: TGTGCCAGCAGCATACAGATCTATAGCAATCAGCCCCAGCATTTT.

This clonotype was seen ten or more times. This chain uses TRBV6-1 with TRBJ2-7; D may be TRBD1 or TRBD2 (5 bases each). From germline, CDR1 is MNHNS and CDR2 SASEGT. Between the trimmed V and J ends, which lost 6 bases and 5 bases, there was a span of 14 bases. CDR3 length: 13 amino acids. Here the CDR3 reads CASRRGRGDEQYF. The CDR3 DNA reads TGTGCCAGCAGACGAGGGAGAGGGGACGAGCAGTACTTC.

This clonotype was picked up a small number of times. The genes are TRBV9 and TRBJ2-7, with 10 bases identical to TRBD2. CDR3 length: 15 amino acids. Germline V gene sequence: CDR1 SGDLS, CDR2 YYNGEE. Trimming at V came to 1 base and at J to 5 bases, leaving 6 bases not matched to a gene. CDR3 DNA sequence: TGTGCCAGCAGCGTAATGGGGACTAGCGACCACGAGCAGTACTTC. Translating gives CASSVMGTSDHEQYF.

The sample holds a few counts of this clonotype. The chain joins TRBV2 to TRBJ2-7; TRBD2 agrees at 7 bases. V lost 7 bases to trimming and J lost 3 bases; unmatched junction nucleotides: 9. Germline V lookup: CDR1 SNHLY, CDR2 FYNNEI. This CDR3 is 14 amino acids long. DNA for the CDR3: TGTGCCAGCACCCCCGTAGCGGGCTACTACGAGCAGTACTTC. It encodes CASTPVAGYYEQYF.

About this clonotype: A clone one base away is much larger, so this may be a read error. CDR3 loop: CAGSSWDRGPNEQYF. The CDR3 DNA follows: TGTGCCGGCAGCTCTTGGGACAGGGGGCCAAACGAGCAGTACTTC. V usage is TRBV7-2 and J usage is TRBJ2-7; 12 positions match TRBD1. Germline V gene sequence: CDR1 SGHTA, CDR2 FQGNSA. The CDR3 loop spans 15 amino acids.

Concerning this clonotype itself: A much larger clone differs from this one at a single base, so this may be a read error. This rearrangement joins TRBV3-1 to TRBJ2-4; D is undetermined. The germline V gene encodes CDR1 LGHDT and CDR2 YNNKEL (reference sequence). V gave up 8 bases and J gave up 5 bases, with 19 bases separating them. The CDR3 covers 15 residues. The CDR3 DNA follows: TGTGCCAGCGGCGCGCCGGTAGAGTCACAAAACATTCAGTACTTC. Translated, it gives CASGAPVESQNIQYF.

This clonotype was picked up a small number of times. The gene calls are TRBV4-1 and TRBJ2-1; a weak D match, TRBD2 (5 bases). The CDR3 is 13 amino acids. CDR1 is MGHRA, CDR2 YSYEKL, per germline. Trimming pared 0 bases from V and 9 bases from J, leaving 9 bases between. DNA of the CDR3: TGCGCCAGCAGCCAAGAAGGGAGTGCTGAGCAGTTCTTC. This codes for CASSQEGSAEQFF.

This clonotype was seen a single time. The CDR3 carries no conserved terminal phenylalanine or tryptophan, so it likely arises from a read error. CDR3 region: CASSLGEPYNEQFS. CDR3 sequence (DNA): TGCGCCAGCAGCTTGGGGGAGCCCTACAATGAGCAGTTCTCC. The chain uses TRBV5-1 and TRBJ2-1; TRBD2 is a possible D gene (5 bases). With 0 bases removed from V and 2 bases from J, the gap between germline ends came to 6 bases. CDR1 and CDR2 (germline): SGHRS, YFSETQ. The CDR3 is 14 residues long.

This clonotype was detected ten times or more. The chain has TRBV7-2 and TRBJ2-2; 10 bases are a match to TRBD2. Germline V gene sequence: CDR1 SGHTA, CDR2 FQGNSA. Trimming took 2 bases from V and 7 from J; bases not matched to a gene: 4. This CDR3 has 15 amino acids. The CDR3 here is CASSLSSGGYGELFF. CDR3 sequence (DNA): TGTGCCAGCAGCTTATCTAGCGGGGGATACGGGGAGCTGTTTTTT. Filled out from reference TRBV7-2 and TRBJ2-2, the complete variable domain reads GAGVSQSPSNKVTEKGKDVELRCDPISGHTALYWYRQSLGQGLEFLIYFQGNSAPDKSGLPSDRFSAERTGGSVSTLTIQRTQQEDSAVYLCASSLSSGGYGELFFGEGSRLTVL.

This clonotype occurred many times. The CDR3 sequence: CASGTGNPNEQFF. The CDR3 nucleotides are TGCGCCAGCGGGACAGGGAATCCCAATGAGCAGTTCTTC. The chain recombines TRBV5-1 with TRBJ2-1; 9 nucleotides line up with TRBD1. The CDR3 runs to 13 residues. With 7 bases clipped from V and 6 bases from J, the junction kept 5 bases outside the gene matches. Per the germline V gene, CDR1 is SGHRS and CDR2 is YFSETQ.

This clonotype was picked up many times. The chain employs TRBV6-1 and TRBJ2-7, with a tentative D call TRBD1 (7 bases). Germline CDR1 MNHNS, CDR2 SASEGT. The V gene lost 6 bases and the J gene lost 2 bases, with 14 bases spanning the gap. The CDR3 covers 14 residues. Here the CDR3 reads CASSPAGGPYEQYF. The CDR3 bases are TGTGCCAGCAGCCCAGCAGGGGGGCCCTACGAGCAGTACTTC.

Ten or more counts support this clonotype. The chain couples TRBV9 to TRBJ2-2; 7 bases match TRBD1. This CDR3 contains 18 residues. J lost 6 bases, V lost 0 bases, and 14 bases had no gene match. Germline V gene lookup returns CDR1 SGDLS and CDR2 YYNGEE. The CDR3 loop reads CASSVEMRGQPRAGELFF. The CDR3 DNA reads TGTGCCAGCAGCGTAGAAATGAGGGGACAGCCCCGAGCCGGGGAGCTGTTTTTT.

There are a few counts of this clonotype. The CDR3 region is CASSQDTSGRAKNNEQFF. Here the CDR3 DNA reads TGTGCCAGCAGCCAAGATACGAGCGGGAGGGCCAAAAACAATGAGCAGTTCTTC. The rearrangement links TRBV2 to TRBJ2-1, with TRBD2 identical over 10 bases. Germline V gene lookup returns CDR1 SNHLY and CDR2 FYNNEI. The CDR3 length is 18 residues. Trimming took 6 bases from V and 5 from J; bases not matched to a gene: 16.

The rearrangement uses TRBV13 and TRBJ2-1; the match to TRBD1 covers 8 bases. Losses at the gene ends were 5 bases for V and 4 bases for J; bases not matched to a gene: 10. This CDR3 has 16 residues. Germline assignment: CDR1 PRHDT and CDR2 FYEKMQ (reference sequence). DNA of the CDR3: TGTGCCAGCAGCCCGCCGGGACAGGCCTTATACAATGAGCAGTTCTTC. It encodes CASSPPGQALYNEQFF.

The chain is built from TRBV19 and TRBJ2-1; maybe TRBD1 (6 bases). Trimming left V 7 bases short and J 4 bases short, with 11 bases between. This CDR3 region has 13 residues. Germline V lookup: CDR1 LNHDA, CDR2 SQIVND (reference sequence). CDR3 in amino acids: CASTYTGYNEQFF. The CDR3 bases are TGTGCCAGTACCTACACAGGGTACAATGAGCAGTTCTTC.

This clonotype came up many times. The CDR3 nucleotides are TGTGCCAGCAGTTTAATGCCTGGCTCCTACGAGCAGTACTTC. The encoded protein is CASSLMPGSYEQYF. The V gene is TRBV27, the J gene TRBJ2-7; D is undetermined. The CDR3 loop spans 14 amino acids. V was cut by 2 bases and J by 0 bases, with 8 bases left in between. The germline V gene has CDR1 MNHEY and CDR2 SMNVEV (reference sequence).

With regard to this clonotype: Here the CDR3 omits its conserved ending phenylalanine or tryptophan, so a read error is the likely source. The chain carries TRBV2 and TRBJ2-7; no clear D gene. V lost 8 bases to trimming and J lost 6 bases, with 14 bases between them. The CDR3 extends over 12 amino acids. Germline-derived CDR1 and CDR2 are SNHLY and FYNNEI. DNA for the CDR3: TGTGCCAGCTCACTCCAGATTGGCGAGCAGTACTCC. Protein sequence: CASSLQIGEQYS.

In this sample, this clonotype turned up many times. The chain couples TRBV11-2 to TRBJ2-5, with D perhaps matching TRBD1 or TRBD2 (5 bases each). The CDR3 extends over 14 amino acids. Trimming took off 1 base at V and 4 bases at J, with 10 bases between the two ends. CDR1 and CDR2 from the germline V gene are SGHAT and FQNNGV. The CDR3 loop is CASSLGGWGETQYF. DNA of the CDR3: TGTGCCAGCAGCTTAGGGGGGTGGGGAGAGACCCAGTACTTC.

This clonotype was detected only a few times. The V gene is TRBV19, the J gene TRBJ1-5, with D possibly being TRBD1 (6 bases). V lost 6 bases, J lost 5 bases, and 11 bases lay in between. The CDR3 spans 13 residues. Germline loops: CDR1 LNHDA, CDR2 SQIVND (reference sequence). The CDR3 nucleotides read TGTGCCAGTAGGCAGGGGAGAGATCAGCCCCAGCATTTT. Translating it yields CASRQGRDQPQHF.

This clonotype was counted ten times or more. The chain recombines TRBV12-3 or TRBV12-4 with TRBJ1-1; 9 bases fit TRBD1. The CDR3 contains 14 residues. J gave up 6 bases and V 3 bases, and 5 bases lay outside the gene matches. As DNA, the CDR3 is TGTGCCAGCAGTTTCCTACAGGGGGCCTCTGAAGCTTTCTTT. It is translated as CASSFLQGASEAFF.